These T cell receptor beta chains were read from a single sample in a study of T-cell memory formation after mild COVID-19. Via MiXCR, TCRdb re-called the 5' RACE reads, giving one row per CDR3 protein. The sample includes around 150,000 distinct CDR3 sequences, more than 12% of them seen just once. Sequenced sample: PBMCs or a T cell subset sorted from them (not recorded which). The source of these receptors is an adult woman who had mild COVID-19 (a few samples of this study predate the infection). Cell type and time point are not known. CDR3s leave out the opening cysteine and the closing phenylalanine or tryptophan. Fields, in order: V gene, J gene, CDR3 protein.

>TRBV30|TRBJ2-3
AWNRLAGSDTQY
>TRBV7-2|TRBJ2-7
ASSLGASSSYEQY
>TRBV7-2|TRBJ2-7
ASSSGQGYYEQY
>TRBV7-3|TRBJ2-7
ASSRTGTREQY
>TRBV13|TRBJ2-1
ASSQGGHNEQF
>TRBV7-6|TRBJ2-1
ASSPGLAGGPGYNEQF
>TRBV2|TRBJ2-7
ASSDGFTYEQY
>TRBV3-1|TRBJ1-2
ASSQDLHGNYGYT
>TRBV9|TRBJ2-7
ASSVGGDSSYEQY
>TRBV30|TRBJ2-7
AWSTSSVEQY
>TRBV2|TRBJ2-5
ASSDGTMGQETQY
>TRBV20-1|TRBJ2-2
SAEFSTGELF
>TRBV24-1|TRBJ2-2
ATSDSRTGRGPSNTGELF
>TRBV30|TRBJ2-1
AWSAFLRWGQF
>TRBV29-1|TRBJ2-7
SVEGGTAPYEQY
>TRBV11-1|TRBJ2-1
ASSGQASYNEQF
>TRBV7-8|TRBJ2-1
ASSLSGSRQF
>TRBV19|TRBJ2-7
ASSLPGPIRNEQY
>TRBV30|TRBJ1-2
AWSVLGGYT
>TRBV12-3/TRBV12-4|TRBJ2-3
ASSLTWTGGEGGDTQY
>TRBV4-1|TRBJ1-2
ASSQGGQRGYGYT
>TRBV15|TRBJ2-7
ATSNLGTTDYEQY
>TRBV19|TRBJ2-6
ASSSSQPGANVLT
>TRBV6-6|TRBJ2-1
ASSYYDRVAQF
>TRBV7-7|TRBJ2-2
ASSLLTSGMTRDTGELF
>TRBV7-9|TRBJ1-2
ASSTKSYGYT
>TRBV5-6|TRBJ1-1
ASSWLSGRQMNTEAF
>TRBV14|TRBJ2-4
ASSQGGIISRAKNIQY
>TRBV5-4|TRBJ2-6
ASSLRTSNSGANVLT
>TRBV7-2|TRBJ1-5
ASSLKGLGQPQH
>TRBV7-7|TRBJ2-3
ASSPTTTDTQY
>TRBV19|TRBJ1-6
ASSSDRDRGNSPLH
>TRBV5-1|TRBJ2-2
ASSLDGQGLGELF